This TCR beta chain originates from a study of control samples from healthy donors and cancer patients. Sequencing was performed with immunoSEQ multiplex PCR; in TCRdb, only in-frame clones are kept and a portion is missing. This sample has approximately 170,000 clones, with 90% to 95% found just once. The origin of this receptor is a woman in her 30s in good health. Sequenced: blood.

The CDR3 DNA reads as TGTGCCAGCAGCCAAGTAGGGGGGTTCCCCTCCTATAATTCACCCCTCCACTTT. Protein sequence: CASSQVGGFPSYNSPLHF. The chain recombines TRBV3-1 (or the pseudogene TRBV3-2) with TRBJ1-6; possibly TRBD1 for D (6 bases). This CDR3 spans 18 amino acids. Trimming shortened V by 1 base and J by 0 bases, and 13 bases separated the two germline ends. Germline V gives CDR1 LGHDT, CDR2 YNNKEL (reference sequence).